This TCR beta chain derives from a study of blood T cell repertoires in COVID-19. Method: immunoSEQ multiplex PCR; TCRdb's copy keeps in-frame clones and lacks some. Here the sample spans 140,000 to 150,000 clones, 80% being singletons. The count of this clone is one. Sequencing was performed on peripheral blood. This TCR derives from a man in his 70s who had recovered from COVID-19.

The CDR3 region has the DNA TGTGCCAGCGGGACGGCGGGGGAGCAGTACTTC. It specifies CASGTAGEQYF. The chain links TRBV6-5 to TRBJ2-7; perhaps TRBD2 as D (6 bases). The CDR3 length is 11 residues. The germline gives CDR1 MNHEY, CDR2 SVGAGI. V was pared by 8 bases and J by 7 bases, with 12 bases between.